The 24 T cell receptor beta chains below come from one sample, sequenced in a study of shared clonotypes between healthy human individuals. Assay used: immunoSEQ multiplex PCR; TCRdb lists only in-frame clones, some missing. Among 2 million to 2.5 million clones listed, roughly 95% were seen once. The sample consisted of naive CD4+ T cells sorted from blood. Subset defined: CD45RA+ positively selected. The receptors originated from a man younger than 30 in good health.

In regard to this clone: Other DNA sequences within the sample encode an identical CDR3. The DNA for the CDR3 is TGTGCCAGCTCACCGGCCAGCTCCTATAATTCACCCCTCCACTTT. This sequence encodes CASSPASSYNSPLHF. The chain links TRBV18 to TRBJ1-6, with unresolved D. Looked up from germline, CDR1 is KGHSH and CDR2 is LQKENI. The V gene lost 3 bases and the J gene lost 0 bases, with 6 bases spanning the gap. The CDR3 length is 15 residues.

This clone came up once. The chain combines TRBV10-2 with TRBJ1-5, with 8 bases aligning to TRBD1. Germline CDR1 reads WSHSY; CDR2 reads SAAADI. There are 13 residues in the CDR3. V lost 2 bases, J lost 11 bases, and 5 bases stayed unmatched. The DNA of the CDR3 is TGCGCCAGCAGTGAGCAAGACAGGGGTACCCAGCATTTT. It is translated as CASSEQDRGTQHF.

The V gene is TRBV6-1, the J gene TRBJ1-5; D remains unclear. CDR1 is MNHNS, CDR2 SASEGT, per germline. The V end lost 11 bases, the J end lost 1 base, and 12 bases lay between the germline ends. The CDR3 is made up of 13 amino acids. CDR3 in amino acids: CASGVRSNQPQHF. In DNA form, the CDR3 reads TGTGCCTCCGGAGTGCGGAGCAATCAGCCCCAGCATTTT.

V and J are TRBV10-1 and TRBJ2-5, with 12 bases identical to TRBD1. The V and J ends lost 8 bases and 5 bases, in that order; junction bases with no gene match: 6. Germline V gives CDR1 WNHNN, CDR2 SYGVQD (reference sequence). This CDR3 region has 14 residues. CDR3 residues: CASGTGGLGETQYF. DNA of the CDR3: TGCGCCAGCGGGACAGGGGGCCTTGGGGAGACCCAGTACTTC.

CDR3 DNA sequence: TGTGCCAGCAGTTCCTCAGGGGGCGGCTACACCTTC. This encodes CASSSSGGGYTF. The chain links TRBV2 to TRBJ1-2, with 8 nucleotides matching TRBD1. V shed 5 bases and J 8 bases; nucleotides not matched to a gene: 4. CDR3 length equals 12 residues. The germline V gene encodes CDR1 SNHLY and CDR2 FYNNEI.

The chain carries TRBV28 and TRBJ1-2, with a tentative D call TRBD1 (5 bases). The CDR3 has 15 residues. The V and J ends lost 5 bases and 3 bases respectively, with 16 bases between them. The germline V gene has CDR1 MDHEN and CDR2 SYDVKM. For the CDR3, the DNA is TGTGCCAGCAGTCCCCCGGGGGGTGCTGACTATGGCTACACCTTC. Amino acids: CASSPPGGADYGYTF.

This clone was seen once. V usage is TRBV5-1 and J usage is TRBJ1-2, with TRBD1 as a possible D gene (6 bases). Germline assignment: CDR1 SGHRS and CDR2 YFSETQ. The CDR3 extends over 15 amino acids. V lost 3 bases and J 2 bases, leaving 14 bases between the germline ends. CDR3 bases: TGCGCCAGCAGCTCGAGACCGACAGGAAACTATGGCTACACCTTC. Amino acid sequence: CASSSRPTGNYGYTF.

The chain links TRBV2 to TRBJ2-5; the D is unclear. This CDR3 is 13 amino acids long. Germline values: CDR1 SNHLY, CDR2 FYNNEI. Trimming left V 4 bases short and J 1 base short, with 7 bases between. The CDR3 region has the DNA TGTGCCAGCAGTGGTGAACGCCAAGAGACCCAGTACTTC. It codes for CASSGERQETQYF.

The genes are TRBV6-6 and TRBJ2-3, with TRBD2 identical over 9 bases. The J segment lost 1 base and the V segment lost 7 bases, leaving 3 bases of the junction unmatched. This CDR3 has 14 residues. The germline V gene has CDR1 MNHNY and CDR2 SVGAGI (reference sequence). The CDR3 DNA sequence: TGTGCCAGCACTGTAGCGGGAGGCACAGATACGCAGTATTTT. This gives the protein CASTVAGGTDTQYF.

The chain links TRBV6-5 to TRBJ2-3; D unresolved. CDR1 and CDR2 (germline): MNHEY, SVGAGI. The CDR3 runs to 14 residues. Trimming took off 8 bases at V and 4 bases at J, with 16 bases between the two ends. CDR3 residues: CASAILLGADTQYF. CDR3 bases: TGTGCCAGCGCCATCCTACTCGGAGCAGATACGCAGTATTTT.

This chain joins TRBV27 and TRBJ1-6; D unresolved. With 3 bases removed from V and 8 bases from J, the gap between germline ends came to 14 bases. CDR1 is MNHEY, CDR2 SMNVEV, per germline (reference sequence). This CDR3 spans 15 amino acids. CDR3 sequence: CASSLSTSGDSPLHF. In nucleotides, the CDR3 is TGTGCCAGCAGTTTGTCCACATCAGGAGATTCACCCCTCCACTTT.

Turning to this clone: The same CDR3 arises from other DNA sequences in this sample as well. The chain employs TRBV10-3 and TRBJ2-5, with D maybe TRBD2 (5 bases). Trimming left V 8 bases short and J 4 bases short, with 11 bases between. Germline V gene lookup returns CDR1 ENHRY and CDR2 SYGVKD. The CDR3 totals 12 residues. Written as DNA, the CDR3 is TGTGCCATCTCCGGGGAACGAGAGACCCAGTACTTC. Translation gives CAISGERETQYF.

V and J are TRBV5-6 and TRBJ1-5; D is perhaps TRBD1 (6 bases). The germline V gene has CDR1 SGHDT and CDR2 YYEEEE. This CDR3 spans 17 amino acids. Trimming cost V 0 bases and J 5 bases, with 18 bases left between them. The CDR3 bases are TGTGCCAGCAGCTTGGTGGACGGCAGGGGTGAGGATCAGCCCCAGCATTTT. This translates into CASSLVDGRGEDQPQHF.

The chain has TRBV19 and TRBJ1-1; D unclear. Deletions cut 5 bases from V and 1 base from J, with 8 bases between. There are 13 residues in the CDR3. Germline V gene data show CDR1 as LNHDA and CDR2 as SQIVND (reference sequence). The CDR3 loop is CASSGVGNTEAFF. For the CDR3, the DNA is TGTGCCAGTAGTGGCGTAGGGAACACTGAAGCTTTCTTT.

The chain combines TRBV19 with TRBJ2-5; 13 nucleotides agree with TRBD2. From germline, CDR1 is LNHDA and CDR2 SQIVND (reference sequence). The length of the CDR3 is 15 residues. V shed 5 bases, J shed 3 bases, and the junction held 3 bases outside the gene matches. The CDR3 nucleotides are TGTGCCAGTAGTTCCGGGACTAGCGGGGAAGAGACCCAGTACTTC. Translated: CASSSGTSGEETQYF.

The chain recombines TRBV5-1 with TRBJ2-2; D possibly corresponds to TRBD2 (5 bases). CDR3 length: 14 amino acids. Germline V gene sequence: CDR1 SGHRS, CDR2 YFSETQ. Trimming cost V 7 bases and J 4 bases, with 14 bases left between them. CDR3: CASLREGSTGELFF. The CDR3 nucleotides are TGCGCCAGCTTGAGAGAGGGTAGCACCGGGGAGCTGTTTTTT.

A single count supports this clone. The genes are TRBV6-6 and TRBJ1-2; no clear D gene. The CDR3 consists of 13 residues. The germline V gene has CDR1 MNHNY and CDR2 SVGAGI (reference sequence). Trimming shortened V by 2 bases and J by 7 bases, and 11 bases separated the two germline ends. CDR3 amino acids: CASSYGDIGGYTF. CDR3 coding DNA: TGTGCCAGCAGTTACGGGGATATTGGTGGCTACACCTTC.

This sequence joins TRBV30 and TRBJ1-4; unclear D gene. This CDR3 has 12 amino acids. The V end lost 5 bases, the J end lost 7 bases, and 11 bases lay between the germline ends. Germline V CDR1 and CDR2: GTSNPN, SVGIG (reference sequence). The DNA of the CDR3 is TGTGCCTGGGCCCCAGGTAGTGAAAAACTGTTTTTT. Residues: CAWAPGSEKLFF.

The V call is TRBV27, the J call TRBJ2-1, with 8 bases lining up with TRBD2. Trimming cost V 8 bases and J 2 bases; bases outside gene matches: 8. CDR1 is MNHEY and CDR2 is SMNVEV in the germline V gene (reference sequence). CDR3 size: 15 residues. CDR3 residues: CASFAAGATYNEQFF. CDR3 coding DNA: TGTGCCAGCTTCGCAGCGGGAGCCACCTACAATGAGCAGTTCTTC.

The chain links TRBV7-9 to TRBJ2-5, with a weak D call TRBD2 (5 bases). The CDR3 has 14 amino acids. V was shortened by 2 bases and J by 4 bases, with 11 bases between the two germline ends. The germline gives CDR1 SEHNR, CDR2 FQNEAQ (reference sequence). CDR3 protein: CASSLLLDRETQYF. CDR3 bases: TGTGCCAGCAGCTTATTACTAGATCGAGAGACCCAGTACTTC.

The rearrangement links TRBV5-8 to TRBJ2-5; a possible D gene is TRBD2 (6 bases). Germline CDR1 reads SGHTS; CDR2 reads YDEGEE. V lost 0 bases and J 5 bases, leaving 20 bases between the germline ends. The CDR3 spans 17 residues. DNA for the CDR3: TGTGCCAGCAGCTTGGGACTAGGGGCCAGTCGAGGGGAGACCCAGTACTTC. It encodes CASSLGLGASRGETQYF.

The rearrangement uses TRBV6-1 and TRBJ2-3; TRBD1 matches at 7 bases. V shed 3 bases, J shed 5 bases, and the junction held 11 bases outside the gene matches. Germline CDR1 is MNHNS and CDR2 is SASEGT. This CDR3 contains 16 residues. In DNA, the CDR3 is TGTGCCAGCAGTGACCCCCGGGACAGAAACGAAGATACGCAGTATTTT. This translates into CASSDPRDRNEDTQYF.

V usage is TRBV4-1 and J usage is TRBJ2-5; D might be TRBD1 (7 bases). The CDR3 sequence is 17 residues long. The germline V gene encodes CDR1 MGHRA and CDR2 YSYEKL. V lost 1 base to trimming and J lost 7 bases, with 22 bases between them. The CDR3 coding sequence is TGCGCCAGCAGCCAAGGGGGGGACAGCCCCCGCGAGGGGACCCAGTACTTC. Its protein product is CASSQGGDSPREGTQYF.

The chain has TRBV7-9 and TRBJ1-1; weak D call: TRBD1 (5 bases). V lost 3 bases and J 2 bases, leaving 13 bases between the germline ends. Germline V CDR1 and CDR2: SEHNR, FQNEAQ (reference sequence). The CDR3 totals 15 residues. CDR3 DNA sequence: TGTGCCAGCAGCTTCCCGGGGGGAGGAAACACTGAAGCTTTCTTT. It yields the protein CASSFPGGGNTEAFF. Using reference TRBV7-9 and TRBJ1-1 for the parts outside the CDR3, the full variable domain is DTGVSQNPRHKITKRGQNVTFRCDPISEHNRLYWYRQTLGQGPEFLTYFQNEAQLEKSRLLSDRFSAERPKGSFSTLEIQRTEQGDSAMYLCASSFPGGGNTEAFFGQGTRLTVV.